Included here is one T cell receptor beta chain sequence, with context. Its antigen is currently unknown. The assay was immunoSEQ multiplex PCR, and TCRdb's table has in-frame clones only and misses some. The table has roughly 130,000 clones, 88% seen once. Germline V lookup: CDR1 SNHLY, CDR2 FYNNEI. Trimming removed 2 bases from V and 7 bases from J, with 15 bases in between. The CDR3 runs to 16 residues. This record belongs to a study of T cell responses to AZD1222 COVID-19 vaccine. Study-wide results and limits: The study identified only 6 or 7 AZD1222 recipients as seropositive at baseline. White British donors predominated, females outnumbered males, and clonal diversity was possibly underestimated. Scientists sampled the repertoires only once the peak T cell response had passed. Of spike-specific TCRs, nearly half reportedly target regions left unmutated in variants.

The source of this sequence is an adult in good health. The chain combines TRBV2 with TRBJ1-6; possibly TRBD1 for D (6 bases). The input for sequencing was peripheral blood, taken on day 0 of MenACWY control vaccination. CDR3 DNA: TGTGCCAGCAGTGAACACTGGGGGCTGGGGAATTCACCCCTCCACTTT. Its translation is CASSEHWGLGNSPLHF.